Each of the 5 T cell receptor beta chains below was sequenced from the same sample in a study of blood T cells in healthy people across ages. A second 7 to 11 cycle PCR used barcoded and J-beta primers. TCRdb reanalysed the 5' RACE reads using MiXCR and keeps one entry per CDR3 protein. The table lists around 800,000 distinct CDR3 sequences, less than 70% of them singletons. The specimen was blood. The receptors originated from an elderly man in good health.

This chain uses TRBV7-8 with TRBJ2-1; 12 nucleotides line up with TRBD2. The CDR3 sequence is 16 residues long. CDR1 and CDR2 from the germline V gene are SGHVS and FQNEAQ. Trimming cost V 5 bases and J 1 base; bases outside gene matches: 3. The CDR3 sequence is CASSRGLAGSYNEQFF. The DNA of the CDR3 is TGTGCCAGCAGCCGTGGACTAGCGGGATCCTACAATGAGCAGTTCTTC.

The genes are TRBV6-2 or TRBV6-3 and TRBJ1-2; 8 bases map to TRBD1. Unmatched junction bases numbered 9, after V lost 2 bases and J lost 4 bases. This CDR3 has 16 amino acids. From germline, CDR1 is MNHEY and CDR2 SVGEGT. CDR3 nucleotides: TGTGCCAGCAGTTACATCCGAAGGCAGGGGGCCTATGGCTACACCTTC. Translating gives CASSYIRRQGAYGYTF.

The chain uses TRBV10-1 and TRBJ2-1, with TRBD1 identical over 9 bases. V lost 6 bases to trimming and J lost 7 bases; unmatched junction nucleotides: 7. Germline V lookup: CDR1 WNHNN, CDR2 SYGVQD (reference sequence). The CDR3 consists of 14 residues. The CDR3 reads CASSEGTGTNEQFF. The CDR3 DNA reads TGCGCCAGCAGCGAGGGGACAGGGACGAATGAGCAGTTCTTC.

This clonotype was counted a few times. The CDR3 DNA is TGTGCCAGCAGTTACGAGAGAACCTATGGCTACACCTTC. Translating it yields CASSYERTYGYTF. The V and J genes are TRBV6-2 or TRBV6-3 and TRBJ1-2; D not certain. Trimming removed 2 bases from V and 4 bases from J, with 8 bases in between. This CDR3 comprises 13 residues. CDR1 is MNHEY, CDR2 SVGEGT, per germline.

The chain combines TRBV27 with TRBJ2-7, with D possibly being TRBD2 (5 bases). Germline CDR1 reads MNHEY; CDR2 reads SMNVEV (reference sequence). The CDR3 length is 14 residues. Trimming removed 3 bases from V and 0 bases from J, with 9 bases in between. The DNA for the CDR3 is TGTGCCAGCAGTTTCGAGGGAAGCTCCTACGAGCAGTACTTC. It encodes CASSFEGSSYEQYF.